This TCR beta chain was captured in a study of blood T cells in healthy people across ages. Study-level findings and limits: The study found more naive CD4+ cells and higher diversity in long-lived than aged donors. Diversity estimated from one million T cells was considered an underestimate.

Primed by a sample-barcoded 5' primer and a J-beta primer mix, a second PCR proceeded for about 6 to 12 cycles. Tagging of each cDNA molecule was performed by a template-switch adaptor with 12 random nucleotides. Each CDR3 protein is one row after TCRdb ran MiXCR on the 5' RACE reads. The sample comprises roughly 1.6 million distinct CDR3 sequences, roughly 32% of which are singletons, and 10% to 12% rests with the top ten. About this clonotype: Its antigen is still unknown.

The CDR3 loop spans 14 amino acids. The germline V gene has CDR1 MNHNY and CDR2 SVGAGI (reference sequence). V lost 6 bases and J lost 8; bases outside the gene matches: 8. Collection of about 9.4 milliliters of peripheral blood was performed for each donor. The source of this sequence is a woman aged 25-40 years in good health. The chain uses TRBV6-6 and TRBJ2-1; 9 bases are shared with TRBD1. Sequencing was performed on blood. CDR3 loop: CASSSPGTGYEQFF. The CDR3 nucleotides are TGTGCCAGCAGCAGTCCCGGGACAGGGTATGAGCAGTTCTTC.